These 25 T cell receptor beta chains came from one sample sequenced in a study of blood T cell repertoires in COVID-19. Profiled with immunoSEQ multiplex PCR; TCRdb holds only in-frame clones, not every one. The sample gives about 73,000 clones, roughly 79% of which show up once; 20% is in the top ten. Sequences were obtained from peripheral blood. The receptors stem from a woman aged 70-85 years with acute or convalescent COVID-19.

This chain connects TRBV2 to TRBJ1-1; no firm D call. The CDR3 runs to 12 residues. The V and J ends lost 3 bases and 5 bases respectively, with 7 bases between them. Germline loops: CDR1 SNHLY, CDR2 FYNNEI. CDR3 in amino acids: CASSESRTEAFF. The CDR3, as DNA: TGTGCCAGCAGTGAGTCGAGGACTGAAGCTTTCTTT.

This clone was observed a few times. The rearrangement joins TRBV11-3 to TRBJ2-3; 10 nucleotides align to TRBD1. The trim removed 2 bases at V and 7 bases at J, leaving 15 bases unmatched. The CDR3 sequence is 18 residues long. CDR1 and CDR2 (germline): SGHNT, YENEEA. CDR3 nucleotide sequence: TGTGCCAGCAGCTTACTCCCTACCGGGACAGGGGCCCCAAATACGCAGTATTTT. Translated, it gives CASSLLPTGTGAPNTQYF.

The CDR3 bases are TGTGCCAGCTCACCCACCGGTAGAGGGGGTGATGAAAAACTGTTTTTT. Protein: CASSPTGRGGDEKLFF. The genes are TRBV18 and TRBJ1-4, with a possible D match to TRBD1 (6 bases). V was clipped by 3 bases and J by 6 bases, with 17 bases between them. The V gene's germline CDR1 is KGHSH and CDR2 LQKENI. This CDR3 spans 16 amino acids.

The rearrangement uses TRBV2 and TRBJ2-7, with 7 bases fitting TRBD2. The CDR3 loop spans 14 amino acids. The V gene's germline CDR1 is SNHLY and CDR2 FYNNEI. Trimming at V came to 3 bases and at J to 6 bases, leaving 8 bases not matched to a gene. The CDR3, as DNA: TGTGCCAGCAGTGAGCTCCGGACTAGGGGCGAGCAGTACTTC. It specifies CASSELRTRGEQYF.

The chain recombines TRBV6-1 with TRBJ1-2; no clear D gene. This CDR3 has 12 amino acids. V lost 3 bases to trimming and J lost 8 bases, with 10 bases between them. CDR1 and CDR2 from the germline V gene are MNHNS and SASEGT. This CDR3 is CASSEVGWGYTF. Written as DNA, the CDR3 is TGTGCCAGCAGTGAGGTGGGCTGGGGCTACACCTTC.

The chain joins TRBV5-4 to TRBJ2-1; 8 positions match TRBD2. The CDR3 runs 15 residues. Germline values: CDR1 SGHNT, CDR2 YYREEE (reference sequence). V trimming: 6 bases; J trimming: 2 bases; junction bases outside the gene matches: 7. The CDR3 nucleotides read TGTGCCAGCAACCCGGGACTAGTCACCTACAATGAGCAGTTCTTC. This sequence encodes CASNPGLVTYNEQFF.

The CDR3 protein is CASSRRSGPHGELFF. The DNA for the CDR3 is TGTGCCAGCAGCCGAAGATCGGGTCCCCACGGGGAGCTGTTTTTT. The V gene is TRBV3-1 (or the pseudogene TRBV3-2), the J gene TRBJ2-2; D unresolved. Germline V gives CDR1 LGHDT, CDR2 YNNKEL (reference sequence). The CDR3 is 15 residues long. V lost 4 bases to trimming and J lost 7 bases, with 16 bases between them.

This clone was found once. V and J are TRBV4-2 and TRBJ2-7; 8 bases line up with TRBD2. This CDR3 spans 17 amino acids. CDR1 and CDR2 (germline): LGHNA, YNFKEQ. Losses at the gene ends were 0 bases for V and 4 bases for J; bases not matched to a gene: 11. CDR3 region: CASSQDRGTSGAYEQYF. In nucleotides, the CDR3 is TGTGCCAGCAGCCAAGATAGGGGCACTAGCGGAGCGTACGAGCAGTACTTC.

The rearrangement links TRBV11-2 to TRBJ1-1; D uncertain. CDR3 length equals 15 residues. With 3 bases removed from V and 4 bases from J, the gap between germline ends came to 15 bases. Germline V gene lookup returns CDR1 SGHAT and CDR2 FQNNGV. The CDR3 loop is CASSFAPLRGTEAFF. The CDR3 DNA sequence: TGTGCCAGCAGCTTCGCCCCCCTACGCGGCACTGAAGCTTTCTTT.

The sample holds one count of this clone. This chain links TRBV20-1 with TRBJ2-1; unclear D gene. This CDR3 is built from 11 residues. Germline V lookup: CDR1 DFQATT, CDR2 SNEGSKA (reference sequence). Trimming cost V 1 base and J 9 bases, with 7 bases left between them. CDR3 sequence (DNA): TGCAGTGCTAGAGCCGAGCTTGAGCAGTTCTTC. Translated, it gives CSARAELEQFF.

The rearrangement joins TRBV11-2 to TRBJ2-3; D ambiguous. Germline CDR1 is SGHAT and CDR2 is FQNNGV. The CDR3 consists of 11 residues. V gave up 5 bases and J gave up 2 bases, with 2 bases separating them. CDR3 sequence reads: CASSHTDTQYF. The CDR3 DNA sequence: TGTGCCAGCAGCCACACAGATACGCAGTATTTT.

The chain carries TRBV2 and TRBJ2-4, with D possibly matching TRBD2 (6 bases). Germline-derived CDR1 and CDR2 are SNHLY and FYNNEI. The CDR3 spans 13 residues. The ends were cut back, 4 bases at V and 7 bases at J, with 11 bases in the middle. The CDR3 sequence is CASSVTGRNIQYF. Written as DNA, the CDR3 is TGTGCCAGCAGTGTAACGGGGAGGAACATTCAGTACTTC.

V is TRBV5-5 and J is TRBJ2-7, with D unresolved. V lost 0 bases to trimming and J lost 1 base, with 8 bases between them. There are 14 residues in the CDR3. Germline V gene data show CDR1 as SGHKS and CDR2 as YYEKEE (reference sequence). CDR3 sequence: CASSLGMRSYEQYF. The CDR3 DNA sequence: TGTGCCAGCAGCTTGGGTATGAGATCCTACGAGCAGTACTTC. The variable domain in full, completed from reference TRBV5-5 and TRBJ2-7, reads DAGVTQSPTHLIKTRGQQVTLRCSPISGHKSVSWYQQVLGQGPQFIFQYYEKEERGRGNFPDRFSARQFPNYSSELNVNALLLGDSALYLCASSLGMRSYEQYFGPGTRLTVT.

This chain joins TRBV18 and TRBJ2-1; D gene unclear. CDR3 length: 14 residues. CDR1 KGHSH and CDR2 LQKENI come from the germline V gene. V gave up 3 bases and J gave up 1 base, with 7 bases separating them. Here the CDR3 DNA reads TGTGCCAGCTCACCCGCTATTTCCTACAATGAGCAGTTCTTC. Amino acid sequence: CASSPAISYNEQFF. The whole variable domain, filled in from reference TRBV18 and TRBJ2-1, reads NAGVMQNPRHLVRRRGQEARLRCSPMKGHSHVYWYRQLPEEGLKFMVYLQKENIIDESGMPKERFSAEFPKEGPSILRIQQVVRGDSAAYFCASSPAISYNEQFFGPGTRLTVL.

The genes are TRBV5-1 and TRBJ1-4, with unresolved D. V lost 4 bases to trimming and J lost 0 bases, with 10 bases between them. This CDR3 has 15 residues. The V gene's germline CDR1 is SGHRS and CDR2 YFSETQ. The CDR3 DNA is TGCGCCAGCAGCCCGAACGGGGCAACTAATGAAAAACTGTTTTTT. Translated, it gives CASSPNGATNEKLFF.

The rearrangement links TRBV4-1 to TRBJ2-2; TRBD1 matches 9 bases. The junction had 9 bases not matched to a gene; V was cut back by 4 bases and J by 6 bases. The CDR3 consists of 16 residues. Germline loops: CDR1 MGHRA, CDR2 YSYEKL. CDR3 coding DNA: TGCGCCAGCAGCCTATCCGGACAGGGGTCGGCCGGGGAGCTGTTTTTT. This sequence encodes CASSLSGQGSAGELFF.

In this sample, this clone turned up a few times. The gene calls are TRBV5-6 and TRBJ1-2; the match to TRBD1 covers 7 bases. The CDR3 sequence is 14 residues long. Looked up from germline, CDR1 is SGHDT and CDR2 is YYEEEE. V lost 0 bases, J lost 11 bases, and 10 bases stayed unmatched. CDR3 region: CASSLEGAGVWYTF. The CDR3 nucleotides read TGTGCCAGCAGCTTGGAGGGGGCCGGGGTATGGTACACCTTC.

The sample holds a few counts of this clone. The CDR3 protein is CASRQGRLAGSTDTQYF. The CDR3 nucleotides are TGTGCCAGCAGACAGGGCCGGCTAGCGGGCAGCACAGATACGCAGTATTTT. The chain employs TRBV27 and TRBJ2-3, with 8 bases lining up with TRBD2. Trimming at V came to 6 bases and at J to 0 bases, leaving 11 bases not matched to a gene. The CDR3 is made up of 17 amino acids. Germline CDR1 is MNHEY and CDR2 is SMNVEV (reference sequence).

V usage is TRBV6-6 and J usage is TRBJ2-5; D unresolved. V gave up 2 bases and J gave up 1 base, with 8 bases separating them. The CDR3 has 14 residues. Per the germline V gene, CDR1 is MNHNY and CDR2 is SVGAGI (reference sequence). The CDR3 protein is CASSYADTQETQYF. CDR3 sequence (DNA): TGTGCCAGCAGTTACGCCGACACCCAAGAGACCCAGTACTTC.

This rearrangement joins TRBV5-1 to TRBJ1-1; D is undetermined. Per germline, CDR1 SGHRS and CDR2 YFSETQ. With 7 bases removed from V and 1 base from J, the gap between germline ends came to 11 bases. This CDR3 spans 13 amino acids. The CDR3 is CASYSTANTEAFF. CDR3 coding DNA: TGCGCCAGCTACAGCACAGCGAACACTGAAGCTTTCTTT. Filled out from reference TRBV5-1 and TRBJ1-1, the complete variable domain reads KAGVTQTPRYLIKTRGQQVTLSCSPISGHRSVSWYQQTPGQGLQFLFEYFSETQRNKGNFPGRFSGRQFSNSRSEMNVSTLELGDSALYLCASYSTANTEAFFGQGTRLTVV.

The chain is built from TRBV9 and TRBJ1-1; 11 nucleotides agree with TRBD1. The V and J ends lost 4 bases and 4 bases, in that order; junction bases with no gene match: 9. The CDR3 consists of 16 residues. The V gene's germline CDR1 is SGDLS and CDR2 YYNGEE. In DNA, the CDR3 is TGTGCCAGCAGCTCCCCGGACAGGGGGCATGCCACTGAAGCTTTCTTT. Translating gives CASSSPDRGHATEAFF.

The chain uses TRBV6-6 and TRBJ1-5; D might be TRBD1 (6 bases). Germline CDR1 is MNHNY and CDR2 is SVGAGI (reference sequence). The CDR3 is made up of 15 amino acids. V was shortened by 6 bases and J by 2 bases, with 14 bases between the two germline ends. CDR3 residues: CASSPTRGGNQPQHF. The CDR3 DNA reads as TGTGCCAGCAGCCCCACCAGGGGTGGCAATCAGCCCCAGCATTTT.

The chain's CDR3 is CATSGLAGFYNEQFF. DNA for the CDR3: TGTGCCACTTCGGGACTAGCGGGTTTTTACAATGAGCAGTTCTTC. The chain employs TRBV10-3 and TRBJ2-1, with 12 positions matching TRBD2. V shed 10 bases and J 4 bases; nucleotides not matched to a gene: 8. The CDR3 consists of 15 residues. Germline V gene lookup returns CDR1 ENHRY and CDR2 SYGVKD.

This clone was seen more than once but under ten times. The V call is TRBV15, the J call TRBJ2-3; the D gene is possibly TRBD1 (6 bases). V shed 2 bases and J shed 5 bases, with 11 bases lying between them. Germline V CDR1 and CDR2: LNHNV, YYDKDF (reference sequence). There are 14 residues in the CDR3. Here the CDR3 DNA reads TGTGCCACCAGCAGACCAGGGGCGGAAGATACGCAGTATTTT. This sequence encodes CATSRPGAEDTQYF.

The chain joins TRBV5-1 to TRBJ2-7; TRBD1 matches at 10 bases. Losses at the gene ends were 4 bases for V and 7 bases for J; bases not matched to a gene: 8. This CDR3 is built from 14 residues. Germline loops: CDR1 SGHRS, CDR2 YFSETQ. The CDR3 nucleotides are TGCGCCAGCAGCATCAGACAGGGGGCCGGAGAGCAGTACTTC. This sequence encodes CASSIRQGAGEQYF. Combining the CDR3 with reference TRBV5-1 and TRBJ2-7 gives the whole variable domain KAGVTQTPRYLIKTRGQQVTLSCSPISGHRSVSWYQQTPGQGLQFLFEYFSETQRNKGNFPGRFSGRQFSNSRSEMNVSTLELGDSALYLCASSIRQGAGEQYFGPGTRLTVT.